These 20 T cell receptor beta chains were sequenced from one sample in a study of circulating tumor DNA in untreated peripheral T-cell lymphoma. The assay was immunoSEQ multiplex PCR, and TCRdb's table has in-frame clones only and misses some. Of fewer than 7,500 clones listed, around 74% are singletons. The sequencing sample was made of tumor tissue. These receptors were taken from a human donor with peripheral T-cell lymphoma.

The genes are TRBV6-8 and TRBJ2-1, with 10 bases identical to TRBD2. Germline trimming cut 10 bases from V and 7 bases from J; bases unmatched to any gene: 10. CDR1 is MNHGY, CDR2 SAAAGT, per germline. This CDR3 is 14 amino acids long. CDR3 sequence reads: CAIRPSGRGNEQFF. For the CDR3, the DNA is TGTGCCATCAGACCTAGCGGGAGAGGAAATGAGCAGTTCTTC.

The rearrangement links TRBV11-3 to TRBJ1-2, with D hard to call. The germline CDR1 and CDR2 sequences are SGHNT and YENEEA. Trimming stripped 5 bases from V and 4 bases from J, with 14 bases between. This CDR3 has 14 amino acids. CDR3 nucleotide sequence: TGTGCCAGCAGCCCGCCGATGGTACTCTATGGCTACACCTTC. It codes for CASSPPMVLYGYTF.

The rearrangement joins TRBV29-1 to TRBJ2-5; D possibly corresponds to TRBD2 (6 bases). CDR3 size: 12 residues. From germline, CDR1 is SQVTM and CDR2 ANQGSEA. Trimming cost V 8 bases and J 5 bases, with 15 bases left between them. CDR3 residues: CSIAGPGETQYF. The CDR3 DNA sequence: TGCAGCATTGCGGGGCCGGGGGAGACCCAGTACTTC.

The chain uses TRBV7-1 and TRBJ2-3; D assignment may be TRBD1 or TRBD2 (6 bases each). TRBV7-1 carries the ORF label, with uncertain function. Trimming cost V 4 bases and J 0 bases, with 17 bases left between them. There are 17 residues in the CDR3. The CDR3 loop is CASSYPGASRSTDTQYF. The CDR3 DNA follows: TGTGCCAGCAGCTACCCGGGGGCTAGCCGTAGCACAGATACGCAGTATTTT.

CDR3 DNA sequence: TGTGCCAGCAGGACAGGGAGGCCGATGGAGCAGTTCTTC. Translating it yields CASRTGRPMEQFF. The rearrangement joins TRBV2 to TRBJ2-1, with D perhaps TRBD1 (7 bases). Germline CDR1 is SNHLY and CDR2 is FYNNEI. Trimming took 6 bases from V and 10 from J, leaving 16 bases between them. The CDR3 extends over 13 amino acids.

This sequence joins TRBV11-3 and TRBJ2-5; tentatively, D is TRBD1 (5 bases). Trimming removed 5 bases from V and 5 bases from J, with 21 bases in between. Germline V lookup: CDR1 SGHNT, CDR2 YENEEA. This CDR3 is built from 16 residues. The CDR3 sequence: CASSPQGLVTGETQYF. DNA for the CDR3: TGTGCCAGCAGCCCCCAGGGTTTGGTAACCGGGGAGACCCAGTACTTC.

The chain carries TRBV28 and TRBJ1-2; D unclear. The length of the CDR3 is 13 residues. Germline CDR1 and CDR2: MDHEN and SYDVKM. The V end lost 2 bases, the J end lost 4 bases, and 8 bases lay between the germline ends. The CDR3 loop reads CASSLQASYGYTF. The CDR3 region has the DNA TGTGCCAGCAGTTTACAGGCCTCCTATGGCTACACCTTC.

The chain is built from TRBV30 and TRBJ2-1; D is perhaps TRBD1 or TRBD2 (5 bases each). The CDR3 loop spans 13 amino acids. V lost 1 base and J lost 3, with 7 bases in between. Germline V gives CDR1 GTSNPN, CDR2 SVGIG (reference sequence). Here the CDR3 reads CAWSGDLYNEQFF. CDR3 in DNA: TGTGCCTGGAGTGGGGACCTCTACAATGAGCAGTTCTTC.

The chain links TRBV14 to TRBJ1-2; 7 positions agree with TRBD1. This CDR3 has 16 amino acids. The junction had 8 bases not matched to a gene; V was cut back by 4 bases and J by 0 bases. Germline CDR1 is SGHDN and CDR2 is FVKESK. The CDR3 nucleotides are TGTGCCAGCAGCCCGATGACAGGGAGAGCTAACTATGGCTACACCTTC. Its protein is CASSPMTGRANYGYTF.

The chain links TRBV6-8 to TRBJ1-4; D not resolved. The CDR3 extends over 15 amino acids. Per the germline V gene, CDR1 is MNHGY and CDR2 is SAAAGT. V lost 5 bases and J 5 bases, leaving 15 bases between the germline ends. CDR3 protein: CASSPHRQLNEKLFF. Written as DNA, the CDR3 is TGTGCCAGCAGTCCCCACCGGCAGCTAAATGAAAAACTGTTTTTT.

With respect to this clone: One junction end does not reproduce the germline sequence, and a read error may be involved. This chain joins TRBV15 and TRBJ2-7, with 12 bases matching TRBD1. Per the germline V gene, CDR1 is LNHNV and CDR2 is YYDKDF (reference sequence). This CDR3 has 15 residues. The DNA for the CDR3 is TGTGCCAGCAGCGATCCGGGACAGGGGGCGATCGAGCAGTACTTC. This encodes CASSDPGQGAIEQYF. The full variable domain, in which reference TRBV15 and TRBJ2-7 provide the parts outside the CDR3, is DAMVIQNPRYQVTQFGKPVTLSCSQTLNHNVMYWYQQKSSQAPKLLFHYYDKDFNNEADTPDNFQSRRPNTSFCFLDIRSPGLGDTAMYLCASSDPGQGAIEQYFGPGTRLTVT.

This clone qualifies as medium-sized. This chain connects TRBV6-8 to TRBJ1-4; a weak D match, TRBD1 (6 bases). The CDR3 has 14 amino acids. Germline V gene sequence: CDR1 MNHGY, CDR2 SAAAGT. The V gene lost 5 bases and the J gene lost 5 bases, with 12 bases spanning the gap. The CDR3 coding sequence is TGTGCCAGCAGTACAGGGTTTCGGAATGAAAAACTGTTTTTT. Translation gives CASSTGFRNEKLFF.

The rearrangement uses TRBV25-1 and TRBJ2-7, with D unresolved. In germline, CDR1 is MGHDK, CDR2 SYGVNS. The V gene lost 2 bases and the J gene lost 2 bases, with 7 bases spanning the gap. The CDR3 extends over 13 amino acids. The CDR3 here is CASSERFTYEQYF. Here the CDR3 DNA reads TGTGCCAGCAGTGAAAGATTCACCTACGAGCAGTACTTC.

This chain joins TRBV2 and TRBJ2-3, with D uncertain. The CDR3 length is 12 residues. V lost 6 bases to trimming and J lost 5 bases, with 9 bases between them. Germline V gene data show CDR1 as SNHLY and CDR2 as FYNNEI. CDR3 in amino acids: CASSVAGDTQYF. In nucleotides, the CDR3 is TGTGCCAGCAGCGTAGCCGGAGATACGCAGTATTTT.

The DNA of the CDR3 is TGTGCCAGCAGCTTAGTGGCCGGGCCCCTCACAGATACGCAGTATTTT. It codes for CASSLVAGPLTDTQYF. The chain has TRBV7-5 and TRBJ2-3. TRBV7-5 is reported as a pseudogene. The CDR3 is made up of 16 amino acids.

The CDR3 nucleotides are TGTGCCAGCAGGCCAGGGACAGGAATAAATGAAAAACTGTTTTTT. It is translated as CASRPGTGINEKLFF. The chain links TRBV28 to TRBJ1-4; 8 bases are shared with TRBD1. After removal of 6 bases from V and 5 bases from J, the junction contained 8 bases not matched to a gene. Germline V gene data show CDR1 as MDHEN and CDR2 as SYDVKM. The CDR3 loop spans 15 amino acids.

The chain carries TRBV28 and TRBJ2-6, with 9 positions matching TRBD1. CDR1 MDHEN and CDR2 SYDVKM come from the germline V gene. V dropped 1 base and J dropped 4; count of bases not matched to a gene: 2. The CDR3 runs to 16 residues. This CDR3 reads CASSLYRGLGANVLTF. For the CDR3, the DNA is TGTGCCAGCAGTTTATACAGGGGGCTCGGGGCCAACGTCCTGACTTTC. Full variable domain (outside the CDR3, taken from reference TRBV28 and TRBJ2-6): DVKVTQSSRYLVKRTGEKVFLECVQDMDHENMFWYRQDPGLGLRLIYFSYDVKMKEKGDIPEGYSVSREKKERFSLILESASTNQTSMYLCASSLYRGLGANVLTFGAGSRLTVL.

The genes are TRBV5-1 and TRBJ2-5, with TRBD2 matching 11 bases. CDR3 length equals 16 residues. The junction had 2 bases not matched to a gene; V was cut back by 0 bases and J by 1 base. The V gene's germline CDR1 is SGHRS and CDR2 YFSETQ. The CDR3 DNA reads as TGCGCCAGCAGCTTGGCCGGGACTAGCGGCCAAGAGACCCAGTACTTC. Translated, it gives CASSLAGTSGQETQYF. The full variable domain, rest sourced from reference TRBV5-1 and TRBJ2-5, is KAGVTQTPRYLIKTRGQQVTLSCSPISGHRSVSWYQQTPGQGLQFLFEYFSETQRNKGNFPGRFSGRQFSNSRSEMNVSTLELGDSALYLCASSLAGTSGQETQYFGPGTRLLVL.

This clone was recorded only once. The rearrangement uses TRBV2 and TRBJ1-1; D gene unclear. This CDR3 comprises 15 residues. Germline CDR1 and CDR2: SNHLY and FYNNEI. V gave up 0 bases and J gave up 4 bases, with 12 bases separating them. CDR3 amino acids: CASSEASGYRTEAFF. CDR3 in DNA: TGTGCCAGCAGTGAAGCATCAGGTTATCGCACTGAAGCTTTCTTT.

The rearrangement joins TRBV11-3 to TRBJ2-3; D not certain. This CDR3 has 15 amino acids. CDR1 and CDR2 (germline): SGHNT, YENEEA. V was trimmed by 4 bases and J by 0 bases, leaving 11 bases between them. The CDR3 DNA sequence: TGTGCCAGCAGCTCTGATGCGAGTAGCACAGATACGCAGTATTTT. Residues: CASSSDASSTDTQYF. Combining the CDR3 with reference TRBV11-3 and TRBJ2-3 gives the whole variable domain EAGVVQSPRYKIIEKKQPVAFWCNPISGHNTLYWYLQNLGQGPELLIRYENEEAVDDSQLPKDRFSAERLKGVDSTLKIQPAELGDSAVYLCASSSDASSTDTQYFGPGTRLTVL.